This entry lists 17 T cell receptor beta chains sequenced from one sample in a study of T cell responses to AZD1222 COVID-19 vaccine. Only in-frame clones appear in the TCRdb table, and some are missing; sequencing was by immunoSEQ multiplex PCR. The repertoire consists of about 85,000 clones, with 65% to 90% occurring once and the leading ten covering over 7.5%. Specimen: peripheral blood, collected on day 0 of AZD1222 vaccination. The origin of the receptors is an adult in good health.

CDR3 in amino acids: CASSTIGTSGYEQYF. CDR3 DNA: TGTGCCAGCAGTACAATCGGGACTAGCGGGTACGAGCAGTACTTC. The chain carries TRBV27 and TRBJ2-7, with TRBD2 matching 12 bases. The CDR3 loop spans 15 amino acids. Germline trimming cut 5 bases from V and 4 bases from J; bases unmatched to any gene: 6. CDR1 MNHEY and CDR2 SMNVEV come from the germline V gene (reference sequence).

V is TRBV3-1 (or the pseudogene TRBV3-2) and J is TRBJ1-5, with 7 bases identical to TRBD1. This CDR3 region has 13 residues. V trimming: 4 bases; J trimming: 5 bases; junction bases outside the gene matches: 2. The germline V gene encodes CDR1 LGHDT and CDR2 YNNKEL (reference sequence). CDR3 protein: CASSLQGDQPQHF. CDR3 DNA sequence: TGTGCCAGCAGCCTCCAGGGGGATCAGCCCCAGCATTTT.

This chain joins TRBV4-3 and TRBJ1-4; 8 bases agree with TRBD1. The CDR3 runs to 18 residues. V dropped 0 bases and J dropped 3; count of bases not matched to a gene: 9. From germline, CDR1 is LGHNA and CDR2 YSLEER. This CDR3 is CASSQDRGRGRANEKLFF. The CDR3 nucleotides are TGCGCCAGCAGCCAAGATAGAGGCAGGGGGCGGGCTAATGAAAAACTGTTTTTT.

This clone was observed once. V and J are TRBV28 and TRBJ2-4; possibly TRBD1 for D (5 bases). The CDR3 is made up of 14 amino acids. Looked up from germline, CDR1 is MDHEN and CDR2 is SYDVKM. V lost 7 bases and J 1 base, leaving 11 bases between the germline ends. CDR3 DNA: TGTGCCAGCAACCCTGGGGCCGCCAAAAACATTCAGTACTTC. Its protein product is CASNPGAAKNIQYF.

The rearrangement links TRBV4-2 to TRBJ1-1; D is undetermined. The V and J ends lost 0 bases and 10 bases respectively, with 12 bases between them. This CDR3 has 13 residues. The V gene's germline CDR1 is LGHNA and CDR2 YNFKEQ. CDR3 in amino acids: CASSQDEAIRAFF. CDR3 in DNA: TGTGCCAGCAGCCAAGATGAGGCAATCCGAGCTTTCTTT.

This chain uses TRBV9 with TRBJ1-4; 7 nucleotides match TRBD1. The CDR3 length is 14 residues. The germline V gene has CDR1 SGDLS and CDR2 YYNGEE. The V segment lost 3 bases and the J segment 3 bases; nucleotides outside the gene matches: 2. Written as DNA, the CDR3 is TGTGCCAGCAGCGGGGGACAGTCTAATGAAAAACTGTTTTTT. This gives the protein CASSGGQSNEKLFF.

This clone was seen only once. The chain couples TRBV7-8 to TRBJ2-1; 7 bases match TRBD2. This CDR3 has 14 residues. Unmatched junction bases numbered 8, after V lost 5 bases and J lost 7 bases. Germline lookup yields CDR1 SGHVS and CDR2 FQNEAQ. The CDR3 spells CASSRATSVNEQFF. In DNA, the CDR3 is TGTGCCAGCAGCCGGGCCACTAGCGTTAATGAGCAGTTCTTC.

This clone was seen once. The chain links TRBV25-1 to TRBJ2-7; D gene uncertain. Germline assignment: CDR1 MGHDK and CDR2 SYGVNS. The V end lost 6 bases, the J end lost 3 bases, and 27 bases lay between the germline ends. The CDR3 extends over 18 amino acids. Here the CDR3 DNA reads TGTGCCAGCAGGGATAAGGGCAGTAAATATCCCGGGCACTACGAGCAGTACTTC. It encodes CASRDKGSKYPGHYEQYF.

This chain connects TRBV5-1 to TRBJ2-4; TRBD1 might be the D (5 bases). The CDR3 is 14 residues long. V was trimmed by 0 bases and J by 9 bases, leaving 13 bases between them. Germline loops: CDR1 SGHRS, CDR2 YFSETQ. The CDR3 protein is CASSLGQGGVIQYF. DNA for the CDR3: TGCGCCAGCAGCTTGGGGCAGGGCGGCGTCATTCAGTACTTC. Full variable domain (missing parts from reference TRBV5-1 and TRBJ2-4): KAGVTQTPRYLIKTRGQQVTLSCSPISGHRSVSWYQQTPGQGLQFLFEYFSETQRNKGNFPGRFSGRQFSNSRSEMNVSTLELGDSALYLCASSLGQGGVIQYFGAGTRLSVL.

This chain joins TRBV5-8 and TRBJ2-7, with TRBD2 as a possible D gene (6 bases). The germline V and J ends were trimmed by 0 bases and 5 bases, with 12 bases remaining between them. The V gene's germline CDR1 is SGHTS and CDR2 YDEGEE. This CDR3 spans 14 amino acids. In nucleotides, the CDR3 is TGTGCCAGCAGCTTGGGGCGGGGCCTGGACGAGCAGTACTTC. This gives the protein CASSLGRGLDEQYF.

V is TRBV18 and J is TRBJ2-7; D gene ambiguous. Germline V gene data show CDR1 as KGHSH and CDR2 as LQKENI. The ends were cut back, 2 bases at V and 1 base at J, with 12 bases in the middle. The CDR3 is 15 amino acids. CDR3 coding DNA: TGTGCCAGCTCACCAAGGACCCTACCTTCCTACGAGCAGTACTTC. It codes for CASSPRTLPSYEQYF.

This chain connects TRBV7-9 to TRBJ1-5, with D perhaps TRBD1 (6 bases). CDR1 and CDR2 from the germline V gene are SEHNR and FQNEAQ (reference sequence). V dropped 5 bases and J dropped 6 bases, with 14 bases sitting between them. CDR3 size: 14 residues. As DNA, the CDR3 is TGTGCCAGCAGCCCCGACCTGGACAGTCAGCCCCAGCATTTT. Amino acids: CASSPDLDSQPQHF.

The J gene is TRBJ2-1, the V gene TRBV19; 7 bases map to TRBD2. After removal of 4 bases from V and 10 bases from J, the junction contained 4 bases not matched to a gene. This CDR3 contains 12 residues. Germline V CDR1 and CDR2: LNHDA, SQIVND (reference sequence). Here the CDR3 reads CASSTSGKEQFF. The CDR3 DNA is TGTGCCAGTAGTACGAGCGGGAAGGAGCAGTTCTTC. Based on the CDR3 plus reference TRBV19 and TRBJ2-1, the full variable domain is DGGITQSPKYLFRKEGQNVTLSCEQNLNHDAMYWYRQDPGQGLRLIYYSQIVNDFQKGDIAEGYSVSREKKESFPLTVTSAQKNPTAFYLCASSTSGKEQFFGPGTRLTVL.

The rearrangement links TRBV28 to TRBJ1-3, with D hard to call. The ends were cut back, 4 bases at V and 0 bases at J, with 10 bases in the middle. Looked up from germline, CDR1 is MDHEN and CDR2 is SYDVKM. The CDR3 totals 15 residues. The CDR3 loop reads CASSSSHSSGNTIYF. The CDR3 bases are TGTGCCAGCAGTTCGTCGCACAGCTCTGGAAACACCATATATTTT.

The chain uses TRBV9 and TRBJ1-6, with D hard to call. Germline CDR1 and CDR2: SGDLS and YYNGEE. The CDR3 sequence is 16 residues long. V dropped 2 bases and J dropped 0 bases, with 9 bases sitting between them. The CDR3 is CASSVDVGSYNSPLHF. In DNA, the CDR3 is TGTGCCAGCAGCGTGGACGTGGGCTCCTATAATTCACCCCTCCACTTT.

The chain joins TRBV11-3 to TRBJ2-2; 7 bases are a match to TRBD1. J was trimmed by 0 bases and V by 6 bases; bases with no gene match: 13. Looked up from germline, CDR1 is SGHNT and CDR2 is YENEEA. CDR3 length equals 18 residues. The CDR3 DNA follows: TGTGCCAGCAGAGGGGATCTGGGGACAGACTCGAACACCGGGGAGCTGTTTTTT. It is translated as CASRGDLGTDSNTGELFF.

CDR3 DNA sequence: TGTGCCAGCAGCTGGGGGGGGACAGGGGTTTCAAGCTCCTACAATGAGCAGTTCTTC. Translated: CASSWGGTGVSSSYNEQFF. The chain uses TRBV5-4 and TRBJ2-1; 10 bases fit TRBD1. From germline, CDR1 is SGHNT and CDR2 YYREEE (reference sequence). With V trimmed by 3 bases and J by 0 bases, 12 bases remained unmatched. This CDR3 spans 19 amino acids.